A single sample is the source of the 8 T cell receptor beta chains below, sequenced in a study of T cell repertoires in cytomegalovirus infection. One entry per CDR3 protein, called by TCRdb with MiXCR from the reads. This table has 100,000 to 150,000 distinct CDR3 sequences, almost 9% appearing once. The sequenced material came from PBMCs. The receptor set was obtained from a human donor in good health (CMV status not recorded). Some clones in this sample may be carry-over from other donors' samples.

V is TRBV20-1 and J is TRBJ1-2; 9 nucleotides match TRBD1. From germline, CDR1 is DFQATT and CDR2 SNEGSKA (reference sequence). The J segment lost 8 bases and the V segment lost 3 bases, leaving 7 bases of the junction unmatched. The CDR3 is made up of 13 amino acids. The CDR3 DNA follows: TGCAGTGCTAGTTTACAGGGGGCTGGCGGCTACACCTTC. Its translation: CSASLQGAGGYTF.

This clonotype appeared many times. The rearrangement joins TRBV20-1 to TRBJ1-1, with D maybe TRBD1 (6 bases). The CDR3 loop spans 13 amino acids. Germline CDR1 DFQATT, CDR2 SNEGSKA (reference sequence). V dropped 6 bases and J dropped 0 bases, with 11 bases sitting between them. The CDR3 bases are TGCAGTGCAAGGACAGCCATGAACACTGAAGCTTTCTTT. Translating gives CSARTAMNTEAFF.

At least ten counts were recorded for this clonotype. The V gene is TRBV27, the J gene TRBJ2-7; D remains ambiguous. Germline values: CDR1 MNHEY, CDR2 SMNVEV (reference sequence). Trimming left V 9 bases short and J 4 bases short, with 10 bases between. This CDR3 is built from 11 residues. Here the CDR3 DNA reads TGTGCCAGTAAGGACGGATACGAGCAGTACTTC. This encodes CASKDGYEQYF.

This clonotype was seen at least ten times. The J gene is TRBJ2-5, the V gene TRBV27; possibly TRBD2 for D (5 bases). The germline gives CDR1 MNHEY, CDR2 SMNVEV (reference sequence). CDR3 length equals 13 residues. V lost 3 bases to trimming and J lost 3 bases, with 8 bases between them. The CDR3 DNA reads as TGTGCCAGCAGTTTGGCAGCGGAAGAGACCCAGTACTTC. It is translated as CASSLAAEETQYF.

This clonotype was observed at least ten times. In nucleotides, the CDR3 is TGTGCCACAAGGGGAAGGCCTGAAGCTTTCTTT. It translates to CATRGRPEAFF. The J gene is TRBJ1-1, the V gene TRBV28; possible D gene TRBD1, 5 bases. The germline V gene encodes CDR1 MDHEN and CDR2 SYDVKM. CDR3 length: 11 amino acids. Trimming shortened V by 10 bases and J by 6 bases, and 12 bases separated the two germline ends. Combining the CDR3 with reference TRBV28 and TRBJ1-1 gives the whole variable domain DVKVTQSSRYLVKRTGEKVFLECVQDMDHENMFWYRQDPGLGLRLIYFSYDVKMKEKGDIPEGYSVSREKKERFSLILESASTNQTSMYLCATRGRPEAFFGQGTRLTVV.

In this sample, this clonotype turned up many times. The chain has TRBV28 and TRBJ1-2, with unresolved D. Per germline, CDR1 MDHEN and CDR2 SYDVKM. This CDR3 has 11 residues. Trimming stripped 4 bases from V and 4 bases from J, with 4 bases between. The CDR3 sequence: CASSSGYGYTF. CDR3 in DNA: TGTGCCAGCAGTTCCGGCTATGGCTACACCTTC.

This clonotype was counted at least ten times. The chain links TRBV6-2 or TRBV6-3 to TRBJ2-7; D not resolved. The length of the CDR3 is 13 residues. Germline CDR1 and CDR2: MNHEY and SVGEGT. The germline V and J ends were trimmed by 0 bases and 5 bases, with 8 bases remaining between them. CDR3 sequence: CASSYSRENEQYF. The CDR3 coding sequence is TGTGCCAGCAGTTACTCACGAGAGAACGAGCAGTACTTC.

The rearrangement links TRBV27 to TRBJ2-1; weak D call: TRBD2 (6 bases). CDR1 MNHEY and CDR2 SMNVEV come from the germline V gene (reference sequence). V gave up 0 bases and J gave up 8 bases, with 8 bases separating them. The CDR3 contains 13 residues. CDR3 bases: TGTGCCAGCAGTTTATCCCGCGGGGATGAGCAGTTCTTC. Translation gives CASSLSRGDEQFF.